This T cell receptor beta chain was identified during a study of molecular identifiers for immune sequencing clone quantification. Study at large: The replicate experiment used RNA from approximately 20,000 or 100,000 naive CD8 cells. This RNA was split into five aliquots, and four of them were sequenced.

The CDR3 sequence is 17 residues long. V was clipped by 4 bases and J by 1 base; unmatched bases: 10. Per the germline V gene, CDR1 is MGHRA and CDR2 is YSYEKL. Each CDR3 protein gets one entry after TCRdb re-called the PCR reads with MiXCR. The sample includes over 85,000 distinct CDR3 sequences, 21% of them seen just once. This clonotype was recorded many times. Its antigen is undetermined. Whole-study results and caveats: Clones that had above 20 RNA copies took up over 99% of effector molecules but under 1% in naive cells.

Naive CD8 libraries were made from around 20,000 to 1,000,000 sorted cells, and they used 10%, 30% or 50% RNA. The authors gated naive CD8 T cells as CD8+CD4-CCR7+CD45RA+ for sorting. This TCR was recovered from a human donor in good health. Some libraries in this study had Jurkat cell RNA spiked in. The rearrangement joins TRBV4-1 to TRBJ2-3; TRBD1 matches 8 bases. Sequenced material: naive CD8+ T cells from blood, with Jurkat cell RNA spiked in. Subset noted: FACS-sorted CD8+CD4-CCR7+CD45RA+ naive T cells. The CDR3: CASSLQGASLGTDTQYF. CDR3 bases: TGCGCCAGCAGCCTTCAGGGGGCTAGCCTTGGCACAGATACGCAGTATTTT.